The T cell receptor beta chain described here comes from a study of blood T cells in healthy people across ages. To note about this clonotype: The antigen remains undetermined.

Alongside a J-beta primer mix, a sample-barcoded 5' primer served in a second PCR lasting roughly 6 to 11 cycles. TCRdb processed the 5' RACE reads anew with MiXCR; each CDR3 protein has one entry. The sample consists of approximately 1.5 million distinct CDR3 sequences, about 31% of them appearing once. Findings and limits, study-wide: Roughly linear age-related decline in beta diversity appeared, significant by age about 40.

Trimming removed 5 bases from V and 3 bases from J, with 10 bases in between. Germline CDR1 SGHVS, CDR2 FQNEAQ. There are 13 residues in the CDR3. What was sequenced was blood. This chain joins TRBV7-8 and TRBJ1-2; D is unclear. This TCR came from a young woman in good health. This CDR3 is CASSLRRYYGYTF. The CDR3 DNA follows: TGTGCCAGCAGCCTCCGACGGTACTATGGCTACACCTTC. The full variable domain, its missing parts supplied by reference TRBV7-8 and TRBJ1-2, is GAGVSQSPRYKVAKRGQDVALRCDPISGHVSLFWYQQALGQGPEFLTYFQNEAQLDKSGLPSDRFFAERPEGSVSTLKIQRTQQEDSAVYLCASSLRRYYGYTFGSGTRLTVV.